This T cell receptor beta chain was sequenced in a study of preoperative IRX-2 immunotherapy in early breast cancer. TCRdb's copy holds only in-frame clones and misses some; the assay was immunoSEQ multiplex PCR. The sample records 55,000 to 70,000 clones, approximately 94% being singletons. Documented treatment: preoperative locoregional IRX-2 cytokine immunotherapy. Patients received preoperative, locoregional IRX-2 cytokine immunotherapy in a phase Ib study. The germline gives CDR1 LNHDA, CDR2 SQIVND (reference sequence). V gave up 7 bases and J gave up 7 bases; unmatched junction bases: 7. The CDR3 sequence is 14 residues long.

V is TRBV19 and J is TRBJ1-4; 9 bases are a match to TRBD1. Specimen collection occurred from a patient treated with IRX-2 immunotherapy. The source is a human donor with breast cancer. The CDR3 here is CASKVQGAGEKLFF. The DNA for the CDR3 is TGTGCCAGTAAAGTACAGGGGGCCGGTGAAAAACTGTTTTTT.